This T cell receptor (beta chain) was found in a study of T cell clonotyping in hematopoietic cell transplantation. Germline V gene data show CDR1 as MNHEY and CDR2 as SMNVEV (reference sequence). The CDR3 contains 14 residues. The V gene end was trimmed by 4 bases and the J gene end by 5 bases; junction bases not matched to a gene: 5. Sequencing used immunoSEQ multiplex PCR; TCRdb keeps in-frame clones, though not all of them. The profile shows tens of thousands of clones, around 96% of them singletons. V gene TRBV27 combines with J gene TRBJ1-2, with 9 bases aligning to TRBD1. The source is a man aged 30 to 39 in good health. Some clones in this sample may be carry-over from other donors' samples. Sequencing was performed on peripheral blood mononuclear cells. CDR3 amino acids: CASSYRGQGYGYTF. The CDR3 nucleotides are TGTGCCAGCAGTTACCGGGGACAGGGATATGGCTACACCTTC.